This is a list of T cell receptor beta chains from one sample in a study of beta chain features in type 1 diabetes. The repertoire was sequenced with immunoSEQ multiplex PCR; TCRdb's copy has only in-frame clones and lacks some. Seen here are over 700,000 clones, roughly 16% observed once, and the top ten hold around 0.02%. The sequencing sample was made of naive CD4+ T cells from blood. The receptors were gathered from a woman aged 18-30 years in good health. CDR3s include the opening cysteine and the closing phenylalanine or tryptophan. D genes are given only for firm matches. The size field is filled for only some rows; it gives once, few, many or a size class.

v_gene	j_gene	d_gene	abundance	CDR3nt	CDR3aa
TRBV4-1	TRBJ2-1	TRBD2	.	TGCGCCAGCAGCCAGGGTAGCGGGAGAGATACCTACAATGAGCAGTTCTTC	CASSQGSGRDTYNEQFF
TRBV9	TRBJ2-1	.	few	TGTGCCAGCAGCGCCCACGGATACAATGAGCAGTTCTTC	CASSAHGYNEQFF
TRBV2	TRBJ1-1	.	.	TGTGCCAGCAGTGAAGATATTGAAGCTTTCTTT	CASSEDIEAFF
TRBV7-2	TRBJ1-5	.	.	TGTGCCAGCAGCCGACAGCAGGGCGCAACGGCTCAGCCCCAGCATTTT	CASSRQQGATAQPQHF
TRBV6-5	TRBJ2-1	.	few	TGTGCCAGCAGTTACCAGGCTTTAGGTGAGCAGTTCTTC	CASSYQALGEQFF
TRBV29-1	TRBJ2-1	TRBD2	.	TGCAGCGTTGGATCACTAGCGGGAGAGGGAAAGTCCTACAATGAGCAGTTCTTC	CSVGSLAGEGKSYNEQFF
TRBV28	TRBJ1-2	.	few	TGTGCCAGCAGTCCTATTTTCCCGGAGACGACCTATGGCTACACCTTC	CASSPIFPETTYGYTF
TRBV6-5	TRBJ2-1	.	.	TGTGCCAGCAGTTACTCCCCCAGTTTAGATGAGCAGTTCTTC	CASSYSPSLDEQFF
TRBV7-3	TRBJ2-7	.	.	TGTGCCAGCAGCTTAGAGAGAGAAGACGAGCAGTACTTC	CASSLEREDEQYF
TRBV6-6	TRBJ2-6	.	few	TGTGCCAGCAGTTACGCAGGGTCTGGGGCCAACGTCCTGACTTTC	CASSYAGSGANVLTF
TRBV5-4	TRBJ1-1	.	few	TGTGCCAGCAGCCCTGGTCCCGACAGATCGGCAGTCGAAGCTTTCTTT	CASSPGPDRSAVEAFF
TRBV7-2	TRBJ2-5	.	.	TGTGCCAGCAGCCAAAGAGCGGCATTTAGTAGAGAGACCCAGTACTTC	CASSQRAAFSRETQYF
TRBV27	TRBJ2-4	TRBD2	.	TGTGCCAGCAGCCCCGGATTTACGGGGGGGCTAAACATTCAGTACTTC	CASSPGFTGGLNIQYF
TRBV6-1	TRBJ2-7	.	.	TGTGCCAGCAGTCGATTTGTATACGAGCAGTACTTC	CASSRFVYEQYF
TRBV28	TRBJ2-1	.	few	TGTGCCAGCGGGTCAGGGGATTCCTACAATGAGCAGTTCTTC	CASGSGDSYNEQFF
TRBV5-6	TRBJ1-1	.	few	TGTGCCAGCAGCTTCCCCGGGCTAAACACTGAAGCTTTCTTT	CASSFPGLNTEAFF
TRBV6-6	TRBJ2-4	.	.	TGTGCCAGCAAGCGAGGACTTGGCAAAAACATTCAGTACTTC	CASKRGLGKNIQYF
TRBV4-3	TRBJ1-5	TRBD1	few	TGCGCCAGCAGCCAAACCGGGACAGATAATCAGCCCCAGCATTTT	CASSQTGTDNQPQHF
TRBV6-1	TRBJ2-6	.	few	TGTGCCAGCAGTGAGAACTCTGGGGCCAACGTCCTGACTTTC	CASSENSGANVLTF
TRBV29-1	TRBJ2-1	TRBD2	few	TGCAGCGTGACGGGACTAGCAGCCTACAATGAGCAGTTCTTC	CSVTGLAAYNEQFF
TRBV21-1	TRBJ2-2	.	few	TGTGCCAGCCCTATAGGAGCCCCGAACACCGGGGAGCTGTTTTTT	CASPIGAPNTGELFF
TRBV6-5	TRBJ1-5	.	few	TGTGCCAGCAGTTACGGTGCGAGTCAGCCCCAGCATTTT	CASSYGASQPQHF
TRBV4-3	TRBJ2-7	TRBD1	few	TGCGCCAGCAGCCAAGCCGGGACAGACCATACCTACGAGCAGTACTTC	CASSQAGTDHTYEQYF
TRBV18	TRBJ2-1	.	few	TGTGCCAGCTCACCAGGGAATTCCTACAATGAGCAGTTCTTC	CASSPGNSYNEQFF
TRBV11-3	TRBJ1-2	.	.	TGTGCCAGCAGTCTTGCGGGGGGCTATGGCTACACCTTC	CASSLAGGYGYTF
TRBV5-1	TRBJ2-2	TRBD1	.	TGCGCCAGCAGCTTGGGGACCGGGACAGGGACCGGGGAGCTGTTTTTT	CASSLGTGTGTGELFF
TRBV7-2	TRBJ2-1	TRBD1	.	TGTGCCAGCAGGCGGGACAGGGACAATGAGCAGTTCTTC	CASRRDRDNEQFF
TRBV28	TRBJ2-5	TRBD2	few	TGTGCCAGCAGTTCGGGAGGAAGACTGTACAGGACCCAGTACTTC	CASSSGGRLYRTQYF
TRBV7-9	TRBJ2-2	TRBD2	.	TGTGCCAGCAGCGCTCTAGCGGGAGACACCGGGGAGCTGTTTTTT	CASSALAGDTGELFF
TRBV7-8	TRBJ1-1	.	.	TGTGCCAGCAGCTTAGGGTTCACTGAAGCTTTCTTT	CASSLGFTEAFF
TRBV18	TRBJ2-2	.	.	TGTGCCAGCTCACCACCGTGGCAGGCGAACACCGGGGAGCTGTTTTTT	CASSPPWQANTGELFF
TRBV11-1	TRBJ2-2	.	few	TGTGCCAGCAGCAACGACGGCCCCGAGCTGTTTTTT	CASSNDGPELFF
TRBV5-1	TRBJ2-2	.	few	TGCGCCAGCACCCCGGGACAAGGGGTCGGGGAGCTGTTTTTT	CASTPGQGVGELFF
TRBV28	TRBJ2-5	TRBD1	.	TGTGCCAGCAGTTTCTGGGACAGGGGACCGGAAGAGACCCAGTACTTC	CASSFWDRGPEETQYF
TRBV19	TRBJ1-5	.	few	TGTGCCAGTAGTAAGTCCGCCGGATTCAATCAGCCCCAGCATTTT	CASSKSAGFNQPQHF
TRBV2	TRBJ2-2	.	.	TGTGCCAGCAGTCCGGGACTCAACACCGGGGAGCTGTTTTTT	CASSPGLNTGELFF
TRBV18	TRBJ2-3	.	.	TGTGCCAGCTCTTCGACTAGCACAGATACGCAGTATTTT	CASSSTSTDTQYF
TRBV4-2	TRBJ2-5	.	few	TGTGCCAGCAGCAACAACGGGGAGACCCAGTACTTC	CASSNNGETQYF
TRBV5-4	TRBJ2-7	.	few	TGTGCCAGCAGCTTGTGGGGCTACGAGCAGTACTTC	CASSLWGYEQYF
TRBV7-2	TRBJ2-1	.	.	TGTGCCAGCAGCCCCAGTGGGGTTACAATGATGCAGTTCTTC	CASSPSGVTMMQFF
TRBV7-9	TRBJ2-1	.	.	TGTGCCAGTGTGTGGAGGCGGAATGAGCAGTTCTTC	CASVWRRNEQFF
TRBV7-9	TRBJ2-7	TRBD2	few	TGTGCCAGCAGCCCGTCCCGGACTAGCGGGAACGAGCAGTACTTC	CASSPSRTSGNEQYF
TRBV7-2	TRBJ2-5	.	few	TGTGCCAGCAGCTTGGTTCTACAGGGCCCGCAAGAGACCCAGTACTTC	CASSLVLQGPQETQYF
TRBV5-1	TRBJ2-2	.	few	TGCGCCAGCAACAAGGAAAGAGGCGGGGAGCTGTTTTTT	CASNKERGGELFF
TRBV6-1	TRBJ1-1	.	.	TGTGCCAGCAGTGAAGGTCCGGGGTTGAACACTGAAGCTTTCTTT	CASSEGPGLNTEAFF
TRBV4-3	TRBJ1-5	.	few	TGCGCCAGCAGCCAAGACCTCCTTTCACCCCAGCATTTT	CASSQDLLSPQHF
TRBV9	TRBJ2-4	.	.	TGTGCCAGCAGCGTAGGCGGACAGCTAGCCAAAAACATTCAGTACTTC	CASSVGGQLAKNIQYF
TRBV7-3	TRBJ2-1	TRBD1	once	TGTGCCAGCAGCTCCAATTTACCGGGACAGGGTTACAATGAGCAGTTCTTC	CASSSNLPGQGYNEQFF
TRBV25-1	TRBJ2-7	.	.	TGTGCCAGCAGTGAAGTGGGCCCTACGAGTTTGTACTTC	CASSEVGPTSLYF
TRBV5-1	TRBJ2-2	.	.	TGCGCCAGCAGGCCGGTCGTGGGAGTGGGAACCGGGGAGCTGTTTTTT	CASRPVVGVGTGELFF
TRBV5-6	TRBJ2-7	.	few	TGTGCCAGCAGCTCCATGACTCGGTACGAGCAGTACTTC	CASSSMTRYEQYF
TRBV7-2	TRBJ1-4	.	.	TGTGCCAGCAGCTTTCAGGGGACTGCGGCAACTAATGAAAAACTGTTTTTT	CASSFQGTAATNEKLFF
TRBV6-6	TRBJ1-2	TRBD1	.	TGTGCCAGCAGCCTCGGGACAGCCTATGGCTACACCTTC	CASSLGTAYGYTF
TRBV4-3	TRBJ2-6	TRBD2	.	TGCGCCAGCAGCTCTAAAATAGCGGGAGAAGTAAGTGGGGCCAACGTCCTGACTTTC	CASSSKIAGEVSGANVLTF
TRBV7-9	TRBJ1-3	.	few	TGTGCCAGCTCCCAGCGCGGTAACGAAGGAAACACCATATATTTT	CASSQRGNEGNTIYF